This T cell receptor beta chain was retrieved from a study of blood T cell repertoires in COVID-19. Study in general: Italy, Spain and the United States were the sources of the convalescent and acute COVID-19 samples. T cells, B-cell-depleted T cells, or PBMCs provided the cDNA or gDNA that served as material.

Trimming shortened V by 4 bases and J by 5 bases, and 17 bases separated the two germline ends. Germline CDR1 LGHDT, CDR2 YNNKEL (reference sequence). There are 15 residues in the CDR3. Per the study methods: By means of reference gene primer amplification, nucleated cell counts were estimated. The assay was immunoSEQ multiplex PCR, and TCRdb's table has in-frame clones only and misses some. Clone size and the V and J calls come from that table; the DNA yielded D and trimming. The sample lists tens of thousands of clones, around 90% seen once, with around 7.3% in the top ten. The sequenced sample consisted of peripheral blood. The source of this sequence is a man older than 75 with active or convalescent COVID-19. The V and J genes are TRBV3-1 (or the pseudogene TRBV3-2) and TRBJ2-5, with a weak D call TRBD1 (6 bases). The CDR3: CASSPSGAGGETQYF. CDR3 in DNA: TGTGCCAGCAGCCCCTCAGGGGCGGGCGGGGAGACCCAGTACTTC.